A selection of T cell receptor beta chains follows, all from one sample in a study of Graves' ophthalmopathy and Graves' hyperthyroidism. Via MiXCR, TCRdb re-called the multiplex PCR reads, giving one row per CDR3 protein. The data show hundreds of thousands of distinct CDR3 sequences, with 20% to 25% seen just once and roughly 7.4% held by the top ten. The sequenced sample consisted of peripheral blood. These receptors were taken from a young woman with stable Graves' hyperthyroidism. Some clones in this sample may be carry-over from other donors' samples. Each CDR3 is given with its conserved first and last residue. The D gene is left open where the match is weak. A row's size may be missing; if present it is once, few, many or a size class.

TRBV12-3/TRBV12-4	many	TRBD1	TRBJ1-6	CASTIGQGNGSPLHF	TGTGCCAGCACCATCGGACAGGGGAATGGGTCACCCCTCCACTTT
TRBV7-3	many	-	TRBJ1-6	CASSLEGPSSYNSPLHF	TGTGCCAGCAGCTTGGAAGGACCGAGCTCCTATAATTCACCCCTCCACTTT
TRBV15	many	-	TRBJ1-3	CATSSYVSPGNTIYF	TGTGCCACCAGCAGTTACGTGAGCCCTGGAAACACCATATATTTT
TRBV6-5	-	-	TRBJ1-2	CASSYSAVSSRYGYTF	TGTGCCAGCAGTTACTCTGCGGTCAGCTCTCGCTATGGCTACACCTTC
TRBV6-5	few	-	TRBJ2-2	CASSYSWGGTGELFF	TGTGCCAGCAGTTACTCGTGGGGTGGCACCGGGGAGCTGTTTTTT
TRBV10-3	-	-	TRBJ2-7	CAISPRNRGEQYF	TGTGCCATCAGTCCACGGAACCGAGGAGAGCAGTACTTC
TRBV20-1	many	-	TRBJ2-7	CSALGRVVPYEQYF	TGCAGTGCCCTCGGCAGGGTAGTACCTTACGAGCAGTACTTC
TRBV28	-	-	TRBJ2-4	CASSPGLADIKYF	TGTGCCAGCAGCCCCGGGTTGGCGGACATTAAGTACTTC
TRBV11-2	-	TRBD1	TRBJ2-7	CASRPAQTGKYEQYF	TGTGCCAGCAGACCCGCCCAGACAGGGAAGTACGAGCAGTACTTC
TRBV6-1	-	TRBD1	TRBJ1-3	CASSEPGGSSGNTIYF	TGTGCCAGCAGTGAACCAGGGGGATCCTCTGGAAACACCATATATTTT
TRBV30	-	-	TRBJ2-7	CAWSIRDIGSF	TGTGCCTGGAGTATCAGGGATATTGGATCCTTC
TRBV29-1	-	-	TRBJ2-7	CSGWFSGSVHPEQYF	TGCAGCGGTTGGTTCAGTGGGAGCGTACATCCCGAGCAGTACTTC
TRBV20-1	many	TRBD2	TRBJ2-5	CSTRPGGRETQYF	TGCAGTACACGACCGGGGGGGCGGGAGACCCAGTACTTC
TRBV11-2	-	TRBD2	TRBJ2-7	CASSVAGTSSYEQYF	TGTGCCAGCAGCGTAGCCGGGACTAGTTCCTACGAGCAGTACTTC
TRBV6-1	-	TRBD2	TRBJ2-7	CASRLLAGGSYEQYF	TGTGCCAGCAGACTGCTAGCGGGGGGATCCTACGAGCAGTACTTC
TRBV15	-	TRBD1	TRBJ2-5	CATSPEDRLQETQYF	TGTGCCACCAGCCCTGAGGACAGGCTCCAAGAGACCCAGTACTTC
TRBV9	-	TRBD2	TRBJ2-7	CASSVGVSGGPVSF	TGTGCCAGCAGCGTAGGTGTTAGCGGGGGGCCAGTCAGCTTC
TRBV28	many	-	TRBJ2-5	CASSGIRDIQETQYF	TGTGCCAGCAGTGGGATTCGGGACATCCAAGAGACCCAGTACTTC
TRBV6-5	many	-	TRBJ2-7	CASSYGRPGHGEQYF	TGTGCCAGCAGTTACGGGCGACCCGGTCATGGGGAGCAGTACTTC
TRBV6-2/TRBV6-3	-	TRBD2	TRBJ2-7	CASMRGIAGEQYF	TGTGCCAGCATGAGGGGTATAGCGGGAGAGCAGTACTTC
TRBV6-2/TRBV6-3	many	-	TRBJ1-1	CASNLDGEAFF	TGTGCCAGCAATCTAGACGGTGAAGCTTTCTTT
TRBV19	many	TRBD1	TRBJ1-5	CASSIRQQGGQPQHF	TGTGCCAGTAGTATTCGGCAACAGGGGGGCCAGCCCCAGCATTTT
TRBV29-1	many	-	TRBJ1-1	CSVAQGPNTEAFF	TGCAGCGTTGCCCAGGGGCCGAACACTGAAGCTTTCTTT
TRBV12-3/TRBV12-4	-	TRBD1	TRBJ1-2	CASSFQGAVWGYTF	TGTGCCAGCAGTTTTCAGGGGGCAGTTTGGGGCTACACCTTC
TRBV12-3/TRBV12-4	-	-	TRBJ2-7	CASSRLSAYEQYF	TGTGCCAGCAGTCGACTCTCCGCCTACGAGCAGTACTTC
TRBV6-1	many	-	TRBJ1-3	CASRPDVRSGNTIYF	TGTGCCAGTCGACCGGACGTACGCTCTGGAAACACCATATATTTT
TRBV29-1	many	TRBD1	TRBJ2-7	CSAGQTGQGYEQYF	TGCAGCGCCGGCCAGACAGGGCAGGGCTACGAGCAGTACTTC
TRBV18	many	TRBD1	TRBJ1-1	CASSRTGALTEAFF	TGTGCCAGCTCTCGAACAGGGGCCCTGACTGAAGCTTTCTTT
TRBV20-1	many	-	TRBJ1-3	CSAPGNTGNTIYF	TGCAGTGCCCCCGGGAACACCGGAAACACCATATATTTT
TRBV20-1	few	-	TRBJ1-3	CSAKSGAPGNTIYF	TGCAGTGCCAAAAGCGGGGCACCCGGAAACACCATATATTTT
TRBV12-3/TRBV12-4	-	TRBD1	TRBJ1-1	CASSSTRDRLKAFF	TGTGCCAGCAGTTCAACCCGGGACAGGTTGAAAGCTTTCTTT
TRBV24-1	-	-	TRBJ1-2	CATSKDGAYGYTF	TGTGCCACCAGTAAGGACGGGGCCTATGGCTACACCTTC
TRBV19	-	-	TRBJ2-2	CASSRDTFTGELFF	TGTGCCAGTAGCCGGGACACTTTCACCGGGGAGCTGTTTTTT
TRBV12-3/TRBV12-4	many	-	TRBJ2-4	CASSYNTKNIQYF	TGTGCCAGCAGTTACAATACCAAAAACATTCAGTACTTC
TRBV12-3/TRBV12-4	many	-	TRBJ1-5	CASSLRGFQPQHF	TGTGCCAGCAGTTTACGGGGGTTCCAGCCCCAGCATTTT
TRBV20-1	many	-	TRBJ1-1	CSASTRDRAFF	TGCAGTGCTAGTACCCGGGACCGAGCTTTCTTT